Each of the 3 T cell receptor beta chains below was sequenced from the same sample in a study of cytomegalovirus exposure and HLA in healthy donors. Use of 60 Vbeta and 13 Jbeta primers characterized the PCR. Assay: immunoSEQ multiplex PCR; the TCRdb copy retains only in-frame clones and omits some. The table has under 100,000 clones, roughly four fifths seen once. Source material: PBMCs. The receptors originated from a human donor in good health.

This chain joins TRBV9 and TRBJ1-3; TRBD1 is a possible D gene (5 bases). From germline, CDR1 is SGDLS and CDR2 YYNGEE. V lost 0 bases to trimming and J lost 4 bases, with 11 bases between them. The CDR3 extends over 15 amino acids. The CDR3 sequence: CASSVVGGRGNTIYF. The DNA for the CDR3 is TGTGCCAGCAGCGTAGTGGGGGGACGAGGAAACACCATATATTTT. The whole variable domain, remainder taken from reference TRBV9 and TRBJ1-3, is DSGVTQTPKHLITATGQRVTLRCSPRSGDLSVYWYQQSLDQGLQFLIQYYNGEERAKGNILERFSAQQFPDLHSELNLSSLELGDSALYFCASSVVGGRGNTIYFGEGSWLTVV.

The J gene is TRBJ2-1, the V gene TRBV7-2; 7 bases match TRBD2. This CDR3 contains 16 residues. Germline CDR1 reads SGHTA; CDR2 reads FQGNSA. V lost 5 bases, J lost 1 base, and 8 bases stayed unmatched. The CDR3 coding sequence is TGTGCCAGCAGCCTACGCGGGAGAGGGTCCTACAATGAGCAGTTCTTC. Its protein is CASSLRGRGSYNEQFF.

This clone came up a few times. The V call is TRBV18, the J call TRBJ2-3; weak D call: TRBD1 (6 bases). CDR1 KGHSH and CDR2 LQKENI come from the germline V gene. CDR3 length: 16 residues. The V gene lost 3 bases and the J gene lost 5 bases, with 18 bases spanning the gap. CDR3 bases: TGTGCCAGCTCACCGAGACAGGCTGACAATGGAGATACGCAGTATTTT. This codes for CASSPRQADNGDTQYF. Looking up the rest from reference TRBV18 and TRBJ2-3 gives the full variable domain: NAGVMQNPRHLVRRRGQEARLRCSPMKGHSHVYWYRQLPEEGLKFMVYLQKENIIDESGMPKERFSAEFPKEGPSILRIQQVVRGDSAAYFCASSPRQADNGDTQYFGPGTRLTVL.